What follows are 20 T cell receptor beta chains derived from one specimen sequenced in a study of spatial heterogeneity in lung cancer. The sample's time point: sample taken at primary tumor resection. Whole-study findings and limits: Tumor mutation count correlated with how many alpha and beta TCRs expanded intratumorally.

No antigen has been assigned to these receptors. Each CDR3 protein gets one entry after TCRdb re-called the 5' RACE reads with MiXCR. This repertoire shows some 2,500 distinct CDR3 sequences, approximately 7% found once; its top ten account for roughly 9.7%. The input for sequencing was lung tumor tissue, taken at surgery. The receptors come from a female donor with early-stage non-small cell lung cancer.

This clonotype is termed medium-sized. The chain is built from TRBV7-6 and TRBJ2-5, with unresolved D. The CDR3 is made up of 13 amino acids. Germline-derived CDR1 and CDR2 are SGHVS and FNYEAQ. Trimming removed 2 bases at V and 2 bases at J, with 6 bases between. The CDR3 region is CASSLWPQETQYF. For the CDR3, the DNA is TGTGCCAGCAGCTTATGGCCTCAAGAGACCCAGTACTTC.

By sample fraction, this clonotype is medium-sized. The chain carries TRBV6-5 and TRBJ1-2, with D possibly TRBD1 on 5 matching bases. The germline V and J ends were trimmed by 5 bases and 6 bases, with 13 bases remaining between them. Germline V gene lookup returns CDR1 MNHEY and CDR2 SVGAGI. This CDR3 is built from 13 residues. The CDR3 protein is CASSAGGYDGYTF. The CDR3 coding sequence is TGTGCCAGCAGTGCCGGGGGGTATGATGGCTACACCTTC.

Only a few counts were recorded for this clonotype. This chain connects TRBV12-3 or TRBV12-4 to TRBJ2-6, with unresolved D. V was trimmed by 6 bases and J by 1 base, leaving 7 bases between them. The CDR3 runs to 14 residues. CDR3 in amino acids: CASSGRSGANVLTF. The CDR3 DNA follows: TGTGCCAGCAGCGGGCGTTCTGGGGCCAACGTCCTGACTTTC.

This clonotype is medium-sized by share. The J gene is TRBJ2-2, the V gene TRBV7-3, with D possibly TRBD1 on 6 matching bases. The CDR3 runs 16 residues. Germline V gene lookup returns CDR1 SGHTA and CDR2 FQGTGA. Trimming stripped 2 bases from V and 1 base from J, with 11 bases between. The CDR3 sequence is CASSLEGVMNTGELFF. The DNA of the CDR3 is TGTGCCAGCAGCTTAGAGGGGGTGATGAACACCGGGGAGCTGTTTTTT.

This clonotype is deemed large. This chain links TRBV18 with TRBJ2-3; no firm D call. The CDR3 extends over 14 amino acids. V was trimmed by 4 bases and J by 1 base, leaving 9 bases between them. Germline V gene data show CDR1 as KGHSH and CDR2 as LQKENI. CDR3 sequence reads: CASSREYRTDTQYF. The CDR3 nucleotides read TGTGCCAGCTCACGGGAATACCGCACAGATACGCAGTATTTT.

To note about this clonotype: The junction and the germline gene differ at one end; a read error may be behind it. V gene TRBV29-1 combines with J gene TRBJ2-3; D not resolved. This CDR3 region has 14 residues. Germline assignment: CDR1 SQVTM and CDR2 ANQGSEA. Here the CDR3 DNA reads TGCAGCGTTGTATGGGTGATGAGCACAGATACGCGGTATTTT. This codes for CSVVWVMSTDTRYF.

This clonotype is deemed medium-sized. V is TRBV12-3 or TRBV12-4 and J is TRBJ1-2, with D perhaps matching TRBD1 (6 bases). Deletions cut 8 bases from V and 6 bases from J, with 16 bases between. This CDR3 has 13 amino acids. CDR3 coding DNA: TGTGCCAGCCAACGCCAGGGGAGGCATGGCTACACCTTC. It is translated as CASQRQGRHGYTF.

This clonotype is medium-sized by share. CDR3 protein: CASSLLGMNTEAFF. Written as DNA, the CDR3 is TGTGCCAGCAGTTTACTGGGCATGAACACTGAAGCTTTCTTT. The chain carries TRBV12-3 or TRBV12-4 and TRBJ1-1; D is unclear. V was cut by 2 bases and J by 0 bases, with 7 bases left in between. This CDR3 is 14 amino acids long.

The chain couples TRBV30 to TRBJ1-5; 8 nucleotides align to TRBD1. This CDR3 is built from 16 residues. Germline CDR1 reads GTSNPN; CDR2 reads SVGIG (reference sequence). After removal of 2 bases from V and 1 base from J, the junction contained 7 bases not matched to a gene. In nucleotides, the CDR3 is TGTGCCTGGAGTAGCACAGGGGGGACGAGCAATCAGCCCCAGCATTTT. It codes for CAWSSTGGTSNQPQHF.

This clonotype was counted at least ten times. The V gene is TRBV4-2, the J gene TRBJ2-7; maybe TRBD1 (6 bases). The ends were cut back, 0 bases at V and 2 bases at J, with 14 bases in the middle. CDR3 length equals 16 residues. CDR1 and CDR2 (germline): LGHNA, YNFKEQ. CDR3 DNA: TGTGCCAGCAGCCAAGATTGGACAGCACCACCCTACGAGCAGTACTTC. Translated: CASSQDWTAPPYEQYF.

This clonotype is medium-sized (0.01 to 0.1%) by share. The genes are TRBV5-1 and TRBJ2-7; TRBD2 might be the D (5 bases). The germline V and J ends were trimmed by 0 bases and 5 bases, with 9 bases remaining between them. Germline V gene data show CDR1 as SGHRS and CDR2 as YFSETQ. The length of the CDR3 is 13 residues. As DNA, the CDR3 is TGCGCCAGCAGCTTGGCCGGGGAAGACGAGCAGTACTTC. Translation: CASSLAGEDEQYF.

This clonotype is termed medium-sized (0.01 to 0.1%). V is TRBV29-1 and J is TRBJ1-1; no firm D call. V was clipped by 0 bases and J by 11 bases, with 16 bases between them. Germline V lookup: CDR1 SQVTM, CDR2 ANQGSEA. This CDR3 contains 13 residues. Written as DNA, the CDR3 is TGCAGCGTTGAAGATCGGGGAAACCGGCGGGCTTTCTTT. This sequence encodes CSVEDRGNRRAFF.

This clonotype is large (0.1 to 1%) within its sample. The chain joins TRBV10-3 to TRBJ2-7, with D perhaps matching TRBD1 (7 bases). Trimming shortened V by 7 bases and J by 6 bases, and 16 bases separated the two germline ends. The germline V gene has CDR1 ENHRY and CDR2 SYGVKD. The CDR3 consists of 13 residues. This CDR3 reads CAITGTQGGEQYF. The CDR3 nucleotides read TGTGCCATCACCGGGACGCAGGGGGGCGAGCAGTACTTC.

In its sample, this clonotype ranks as medium-sized. The rearrangement links TRBV20-1 to TRBJ2-4; D remains ambiguous. V shed 0 bases and J shed 7 bases, with 16 bases lying between them. Germline-derived CDR1 and CDR2 are DFQATT and SNEGSKA (reference sequence). The CDR3 length is 15 residues. The CDR3 loop reads CSARDRSQVGNIQYF. The CDR3 DNA is TGCAGTGCTAGAGATAGGAGTCAGGTGGGGAACATTCAGTACTTC.

The chain uses TRBV19 and TRBJ2-7; weak D call: TRBD2 (5 bases). V was pared by 6 bases and J by 2 bases, with 8 bases between. Germline assignment: CDR1 LNHDA and CDR2 SQIVND (reference sequence). This CDR3 spans 12 amino acids. The CDR3 here is CASRGGTYEQYF. In DNA, the CDR3 is TGTGCCAGTAGAGGAGGAACCTACGAGCAGTACTTC.

This clonotype was seen at least ten times. The chain has TRBV7-9 and TRBJ2-2; no firm D call. Germline lookup yields CDR1 SEHNR and CDR2 FQNEAQ (reference sequence). The CDR3 runs to 15 residues. The ends were cut back, 2 bases at V and 7 bases at J, with 14 bases in the middle. CDR3 in DNA: TGTGCCAGCAGCTTACCCGCAGGTTGGAGCGGGGAGCTGTTTTTT. As protein: CASSLPAGWSGELFF.

This clonotype is labeled as medium-sized. This chain joins TRBV5-1 and TRBJ1-2, with D maybe TRBD1 (6 bases). Between the trimmed V and J ends, which lost 3 bases and 3 bases, there was a span of 15 bases. Per the germline V gene, CDR1 is SGHRS and CDR2 is YFSETQ. This CDR3 spans 15 amino acids. The CDR3 here is CASSSGTPEDYGYTF. The CDR3 DNA is TGCGCCAGCAGCTCGGGGACACCCGAGGACTATGGCTACACCTTC.

This clonotype is large. The chain links TRBV28 to TRBJ2-3; 12 bases agree with TRBD2. This CDR3 is built from 17 residues. The trim removed 1 base at V and 2 bases at J, leaving 4 bases unmatched. CDR1 MDHEN and CDR2 SYDVKM come from the germline V gene. In nucleotides, the CDR3 is TGTGCCAGCAGTTTATCGACTAGCGGGGGACTCACAGATACGCAGTATTTT. Its protein is CASSLSTSGGLTDTQYF. The full variable domain, rest sourced from reference TRBV28 and TRBJ2-3, is DVKVTQSSRYLVKRTGEKVFLECVQDMDHENMFWYRQDPGLGLRLIYFSYDVKMKEKGDIPEGYSVSREKKERFSLILESASTNQTSMYLCASSLSTSGGLTDTQYFGPGTRLTVL.

This clonotype is large in the sample. This sequence joins TRBV12-3 or TRBV12-4 and TRBJ2-7; the D is unclear. V was cut by 9 bases and J by 1 base, with 16 bases left in between. The CDR3 loop spans 14 amino acids. The CDR3 DNA reads TGTGCCAGTCGACCCGGCCCACGTTCCTACGAGCAGTACTTC. Protein sequence: CASRPGPRSYEQYF.

In this sample, this clonotype is medium-sized. The chain uses TRBV29-1 and TRBJ1-1, with a tentative D call TRBD1 (5 bases). Germline CDR1 reads SQVTM; CDR2 reads ANQGSEA. The CDR3 runs to 12 residues. Trimming shortened V by 1 base and J by 11 bases, and 14 bases separated the two germline ends. CDR3 sequence reads: CSVEGDRGGAFF. The CDR3 DNA reads TGCAGCGTTGAAGGCGATAGGGGTGGGGCTTTCTTT.